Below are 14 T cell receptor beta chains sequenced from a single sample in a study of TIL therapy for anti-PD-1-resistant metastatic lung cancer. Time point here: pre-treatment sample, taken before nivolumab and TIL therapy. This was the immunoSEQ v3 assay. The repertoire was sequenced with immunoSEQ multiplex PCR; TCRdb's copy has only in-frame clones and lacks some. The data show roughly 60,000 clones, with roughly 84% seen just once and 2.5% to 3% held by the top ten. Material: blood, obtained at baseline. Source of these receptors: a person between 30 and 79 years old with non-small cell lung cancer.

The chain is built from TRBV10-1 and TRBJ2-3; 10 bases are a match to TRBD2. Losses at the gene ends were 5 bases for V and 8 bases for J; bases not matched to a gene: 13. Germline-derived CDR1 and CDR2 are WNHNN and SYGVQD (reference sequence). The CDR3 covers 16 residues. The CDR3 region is CASSPDRTSGRITQYF. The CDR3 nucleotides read TGCGCCAGCAGTCCCGATCGGACTAGCGGAAGGATTACGCAGTATTTT.

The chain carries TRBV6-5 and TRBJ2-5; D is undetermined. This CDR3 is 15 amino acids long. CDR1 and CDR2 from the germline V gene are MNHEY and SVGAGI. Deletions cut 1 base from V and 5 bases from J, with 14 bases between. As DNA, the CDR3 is TGTGCCAGCAGTTACTATCGGCTCCCCCCCGAGACCCAGTACTTC. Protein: CASSYYRLPPETQYF.

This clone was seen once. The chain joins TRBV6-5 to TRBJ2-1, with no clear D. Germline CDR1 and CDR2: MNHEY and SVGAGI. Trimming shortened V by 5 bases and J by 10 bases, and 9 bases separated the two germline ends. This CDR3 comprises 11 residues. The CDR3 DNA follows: TGTGCCAGCAGTCTGACTCGGGAGCAGTTCTTC. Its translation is CASSLTREQFF.

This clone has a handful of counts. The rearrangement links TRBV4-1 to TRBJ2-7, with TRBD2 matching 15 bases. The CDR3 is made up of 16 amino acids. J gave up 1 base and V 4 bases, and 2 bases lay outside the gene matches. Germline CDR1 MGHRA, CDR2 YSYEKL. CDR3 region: CASSLGTSGGSYEQYF. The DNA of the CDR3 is TGCGCCAGCAGCCTCGGGACTAGCGGGGGGTCCTACGAGCAGTACTTC.

CDR3 DNA sequence: TGTGCCAGCTCATCGACCGGGACTAACTCCTACGAGCAGTACTTC. It encodes CASSSTGTNSYEQYF. The chain employs TRBV18 and TRBJ2-7, with 7 bases aligning to TRBD2. The CDR3 is made up of 15 amino acids. CDR1 KGHSH and CDR2 LQKENI come from the germline V gene. V dropped 5 bases and J dropped 0; count of bases not matched to a gene: 7.

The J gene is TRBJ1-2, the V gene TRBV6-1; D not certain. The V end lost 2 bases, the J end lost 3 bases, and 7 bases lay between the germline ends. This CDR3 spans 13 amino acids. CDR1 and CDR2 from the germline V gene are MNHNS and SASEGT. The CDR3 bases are TGTGCCAGCAGTGAACAACAGCACTATGGCTACACCTTC. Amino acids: CASSEQQHYGYTF.

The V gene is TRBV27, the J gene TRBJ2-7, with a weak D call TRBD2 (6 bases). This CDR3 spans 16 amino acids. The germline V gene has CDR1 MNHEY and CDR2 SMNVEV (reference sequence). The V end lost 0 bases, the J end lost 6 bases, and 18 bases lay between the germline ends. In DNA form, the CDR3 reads TGTGCCAGCAGTTTATCGGTGGGGGGAGCATCGGGCGAGCAGTACTTC. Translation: CASSLSVGGASGEQYF.

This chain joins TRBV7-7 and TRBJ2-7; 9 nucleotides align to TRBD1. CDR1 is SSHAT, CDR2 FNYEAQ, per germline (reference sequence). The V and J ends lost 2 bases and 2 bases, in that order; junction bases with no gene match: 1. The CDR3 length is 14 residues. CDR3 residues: CASSLRQGAYEQYF. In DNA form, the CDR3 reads TGTGCCAGCAGCTTAAGACAGGGGGCCTACGAGCAGTACTTC.

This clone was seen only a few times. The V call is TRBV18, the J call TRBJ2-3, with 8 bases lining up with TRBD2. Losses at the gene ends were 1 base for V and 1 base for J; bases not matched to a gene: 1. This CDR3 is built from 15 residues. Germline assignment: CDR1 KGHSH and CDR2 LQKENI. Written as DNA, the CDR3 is TGTGCCAGCTCACCACGGCGGGGGGGCACAGATACGCAGTATTTT. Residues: CASSPRRGGTDTQYF.

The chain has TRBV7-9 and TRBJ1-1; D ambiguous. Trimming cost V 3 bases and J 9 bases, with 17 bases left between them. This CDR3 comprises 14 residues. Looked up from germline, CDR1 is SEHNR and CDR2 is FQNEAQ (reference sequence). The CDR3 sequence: CASSLVQAVSQAFF. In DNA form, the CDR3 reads TGTGCCAGCAGCTTGGTCCAGGCGGTGTCGCAAGCTTTCTTT. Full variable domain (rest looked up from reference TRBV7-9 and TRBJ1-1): DTGVSQNPRHKITKRGQNVTFRCDPISEHNRLYWYRQTLGQGPEFLTYFQNEAQLEKSRLLSDRFSAERPKGSFSTLEIQRTEQGDSAMYLCASSLVQAVSQAFFGQGTRLTVV.

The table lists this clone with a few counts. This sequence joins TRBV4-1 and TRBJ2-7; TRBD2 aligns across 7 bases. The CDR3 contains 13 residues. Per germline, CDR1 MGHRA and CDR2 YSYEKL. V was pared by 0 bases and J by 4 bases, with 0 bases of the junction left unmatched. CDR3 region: CASSQEGGYEQYF. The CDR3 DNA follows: TGCGCCAGCAGCCAAGAGGGGGGGTACGAGCAGTACTTC.

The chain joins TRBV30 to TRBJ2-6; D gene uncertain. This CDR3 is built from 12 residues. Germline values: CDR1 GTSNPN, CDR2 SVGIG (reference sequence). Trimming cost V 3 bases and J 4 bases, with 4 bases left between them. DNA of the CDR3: TGTGCCTGGAGCGGCGGGGCCAACGTCCTGACTTTC. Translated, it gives CAWSGGANVLTF.

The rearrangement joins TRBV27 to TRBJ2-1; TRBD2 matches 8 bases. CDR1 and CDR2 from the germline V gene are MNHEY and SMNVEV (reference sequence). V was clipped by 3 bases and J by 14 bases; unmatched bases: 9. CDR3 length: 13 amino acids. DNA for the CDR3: TGTGCCAGCAGTTTGCAGCGGGGGAGTTTTAAGTTCTTC. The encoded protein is CASSLQRGSFKFF.

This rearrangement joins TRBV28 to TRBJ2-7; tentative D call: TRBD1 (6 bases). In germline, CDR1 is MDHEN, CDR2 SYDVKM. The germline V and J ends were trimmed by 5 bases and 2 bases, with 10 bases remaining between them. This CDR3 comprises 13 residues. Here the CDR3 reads CASSVPGAYEQYF. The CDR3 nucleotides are TGTGCCAGCAGTGTCCCAGGGGCCTACGAGCAGTACTTC.